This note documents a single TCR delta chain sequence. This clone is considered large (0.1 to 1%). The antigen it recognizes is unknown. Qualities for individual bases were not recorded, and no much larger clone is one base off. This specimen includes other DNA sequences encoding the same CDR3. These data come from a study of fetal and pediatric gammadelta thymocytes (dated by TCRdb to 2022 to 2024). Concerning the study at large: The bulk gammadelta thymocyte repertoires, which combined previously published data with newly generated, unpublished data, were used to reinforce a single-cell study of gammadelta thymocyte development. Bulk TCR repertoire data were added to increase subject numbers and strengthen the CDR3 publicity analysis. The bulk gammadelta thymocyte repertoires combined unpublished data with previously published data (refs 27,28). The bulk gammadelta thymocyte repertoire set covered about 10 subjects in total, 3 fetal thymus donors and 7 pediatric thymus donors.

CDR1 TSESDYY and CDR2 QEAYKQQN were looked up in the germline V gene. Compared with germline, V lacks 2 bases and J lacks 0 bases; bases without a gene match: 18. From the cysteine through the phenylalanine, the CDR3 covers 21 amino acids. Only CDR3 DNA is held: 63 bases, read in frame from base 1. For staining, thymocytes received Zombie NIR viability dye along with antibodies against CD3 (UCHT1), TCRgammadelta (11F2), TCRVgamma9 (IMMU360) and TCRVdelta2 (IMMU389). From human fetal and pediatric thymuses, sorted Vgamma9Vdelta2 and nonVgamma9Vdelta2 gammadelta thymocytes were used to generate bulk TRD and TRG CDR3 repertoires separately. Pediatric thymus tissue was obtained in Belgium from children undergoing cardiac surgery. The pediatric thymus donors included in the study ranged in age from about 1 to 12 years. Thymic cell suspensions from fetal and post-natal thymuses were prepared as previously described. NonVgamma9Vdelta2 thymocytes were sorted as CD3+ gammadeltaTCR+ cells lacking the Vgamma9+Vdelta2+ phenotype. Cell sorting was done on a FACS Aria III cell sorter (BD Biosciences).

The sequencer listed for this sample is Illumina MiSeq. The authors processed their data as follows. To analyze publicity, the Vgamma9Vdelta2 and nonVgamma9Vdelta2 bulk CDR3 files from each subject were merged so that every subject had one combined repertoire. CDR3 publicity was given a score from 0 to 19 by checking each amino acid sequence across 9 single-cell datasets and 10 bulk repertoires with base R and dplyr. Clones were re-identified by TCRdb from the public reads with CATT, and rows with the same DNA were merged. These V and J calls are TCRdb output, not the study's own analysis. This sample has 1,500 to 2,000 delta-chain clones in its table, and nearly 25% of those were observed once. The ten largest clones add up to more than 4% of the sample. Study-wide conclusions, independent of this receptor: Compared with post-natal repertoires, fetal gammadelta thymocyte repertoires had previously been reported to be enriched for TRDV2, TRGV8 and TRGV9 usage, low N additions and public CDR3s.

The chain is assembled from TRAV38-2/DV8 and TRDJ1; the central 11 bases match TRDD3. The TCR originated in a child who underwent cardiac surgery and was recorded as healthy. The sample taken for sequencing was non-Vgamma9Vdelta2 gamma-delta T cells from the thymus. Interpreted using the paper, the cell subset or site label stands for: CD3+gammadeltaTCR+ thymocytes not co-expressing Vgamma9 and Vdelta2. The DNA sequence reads TGTGCTTATAGGAGTATAGCTGGCTGGGGGATACCCGGTAAGAACACCGATAAACTCATCTTT. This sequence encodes CAYRSIAGWGIPGKNTDKLIF.